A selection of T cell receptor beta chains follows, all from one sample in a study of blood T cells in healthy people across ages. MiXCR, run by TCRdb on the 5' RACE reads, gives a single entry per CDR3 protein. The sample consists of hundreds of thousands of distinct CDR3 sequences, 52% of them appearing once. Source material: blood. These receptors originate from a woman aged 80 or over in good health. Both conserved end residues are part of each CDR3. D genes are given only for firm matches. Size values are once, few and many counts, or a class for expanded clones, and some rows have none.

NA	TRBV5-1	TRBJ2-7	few	CASSKRDSIYEQYF	TGCGCCAGCAGCAAAAGGGACTCCATCTACGAGCAGTACTTC
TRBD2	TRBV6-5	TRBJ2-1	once	CASSYGGGTPYNEQFF	TGTGCCAGCAGTTACGGCGGGGGGACCCCTTACAATGAGCAGTTCTTC
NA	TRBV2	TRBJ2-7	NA	CASRSDNYEQYF	TGTGCCAGCAGGTCCGACAACTACGAGCAGTACTTC
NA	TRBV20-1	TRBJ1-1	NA	CSGSALGNTEAFF	TGCAGTGGATCGGCTCTGGGGAACACTGAAGCTTTCTTT
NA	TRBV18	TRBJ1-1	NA	CASSPGGKDTEAFF	TGTGCCAGCTCACCAGGAGGGAAGGACACTGAAGCTTTCTTT
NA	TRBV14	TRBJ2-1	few	CASSQDRRGEQFF	TGTGCCAGCAGCCAAGACCGTCGTGGTGAGCAGTTCTTC
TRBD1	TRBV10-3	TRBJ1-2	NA	CAIKTGQVYGYTF	TGTGCCATCAAGACCGGACAGGTCTATGGCTACACCTTC
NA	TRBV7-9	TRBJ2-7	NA	CASSLGGVYNEQYF	TGTGCCAGCAGTTTAGGAGGGGTATACAATGAGCAGTACTTC
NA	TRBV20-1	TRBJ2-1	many	CSARADRYNEQFF	TGCAGTGCTAGAGCCGACAGGTACAATGAGCAGTTCTTC
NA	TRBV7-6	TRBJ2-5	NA	CASSLGEQGQYQETQYF	TGTGCCAGCAGCTTAGGGGAGCAGGGACAATACCAAGAGACCCAGTACTTC
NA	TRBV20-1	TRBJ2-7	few	CSARERTIYEQYF	TGCAGTGCTAGAGAACGGACTATTTACGAGCAGTACTTC
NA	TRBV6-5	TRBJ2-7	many	CASSHGAGYEQYF	TGTGCCAGCAGTCACGGGGCCGGTTACGAGCAGTACTTC
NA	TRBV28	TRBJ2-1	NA	CASSFWDQYNEQFF	TGTGCCAGCAGTTTTTGGGACCAGTACAATGAGCAGTTCTTC
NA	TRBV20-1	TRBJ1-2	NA	CSASSSPDGGYTF	TGCAGTGCTAGTTCTTCGCCGGACGGAGGCTACACCTTC
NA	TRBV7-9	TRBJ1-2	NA	CASSLAGQGNLYGYTF	TGTGCCAGCAGCTTAGCGGGGCAGGGCAACCTGTATGGCTACACCTTC
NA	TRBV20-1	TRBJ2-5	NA	CSARVRGQLRQETQYF	TGCAGTGCTAGAGTACGGGGCCAGTTGCGGCAAGAGACCCAGTACTTC
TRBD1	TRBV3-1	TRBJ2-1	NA	CASSPRTGRDNEQFF	TGTGCCAGCAGCCCTCGGACAGGGCGCGACAATGAGCAGTTCTTC
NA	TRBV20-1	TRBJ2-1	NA	CSATKGLQNEQFF	TGCAGTGCTACAAAGGGACTTCAGAATGAGCAGTTCTTC
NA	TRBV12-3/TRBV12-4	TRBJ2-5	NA	CASSFRGPKQYF	TGTGCCAGCAGTTTTCGCGGACCAAAGCAGTACTTC
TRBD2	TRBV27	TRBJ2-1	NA	CATRTSGSAEQFF	TGTGCCACCCGGACTAGCGGGTCTGCTGAGCAGTTCTTC
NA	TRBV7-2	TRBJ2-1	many	CASSLGYARSYNEQFF	TGTGCCAGCAGCTTAGGATACGCAAGATCCTACAATGAGCAGTTCTTC
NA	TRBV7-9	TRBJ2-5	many	CASSPRGQETQYF	TGTGCCAGCAGCCCTCGGGGTCAAGAGACCCAGTACTTC
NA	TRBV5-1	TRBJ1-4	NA	CASSVQGSVEKLFF	TGCGCCAGCAGCGTGCAGGGGTCGGTAGAAAAACTGTTTTTT
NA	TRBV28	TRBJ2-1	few	CASSAAGHLVNEQFF	TGTGCCAGCAGTGCAGCGGGACACCTCGTCAATGAGCAGTTCTTC
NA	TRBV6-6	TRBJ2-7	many	CASKGTAASYEQYF	TGTGCCAGCAAGGGGACGGCAGCTTCCTACGAGCAGTACTTC
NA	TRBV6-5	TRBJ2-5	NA	CASSGIETQYF	TGTGCCAGCAGCGGGATCGAGACCCAGTACTTC
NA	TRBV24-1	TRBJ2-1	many	CATSDFGGSSYNEQFF	TGTGCCACCAGTGATTTTGGGGGGAGCTCCTACAATGAGCAGTTCTTC
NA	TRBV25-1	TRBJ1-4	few	CASSDRVTGWMEKLFF	TGTGCCAGCAGTGATCGCGTTACAGGGTGGATGGAAAAACTGTTTTTT
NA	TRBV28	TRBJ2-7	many	CASSPLYGVAYEQYF	TGTGCCAGCAGTCCATTATACGGGGTAGCCTACGAGCAGTACTTC
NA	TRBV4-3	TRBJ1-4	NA	CASSQDPSGVDEKLFF	TGCGCCAGCAGCCAAGACCCCTCAGGGGTGGACGAAAAACTGTTTTTT
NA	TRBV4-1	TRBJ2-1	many	CASSRYNEQFF	TGTGCCAGCAGCCGGTACAATGAGCAGTTCTTC
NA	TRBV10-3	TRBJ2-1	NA	CAITSDQNEQFF	TGTGCCATCACCTCGGACCAAAATGAGCAGTTCTTC
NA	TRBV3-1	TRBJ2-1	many	CASSQAGTSLGQFF	TGTGCCAGCAGCCAAGCAGGGACCAGCCTTGGGCAGTTCTTC
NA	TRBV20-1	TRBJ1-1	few	CSASLGGTEAFF	TGCAGTGCAAGCCTGGGCGGGACTGAAGCTTTCTTT
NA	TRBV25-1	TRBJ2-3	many	CASSEIRLSTDTQYF	TGTGCCAGCAGTGAAATCCGCCTCAGCACAGATACGCAGTATTTT
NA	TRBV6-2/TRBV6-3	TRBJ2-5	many	CASSYGPEMEETQYF	TGTGCCAGCAGTTACGGGCCCGAAATGGAGGAGACCCAGTACTTC
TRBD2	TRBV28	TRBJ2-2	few	CASKMGGENTGELFF	TGTGCCAGCAAAATGGGGGGGGAGAACACCGGGGAGCTGTTTTTT
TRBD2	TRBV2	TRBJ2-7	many	CASSEAVTSGRYEQYF	TGTGCCAGCAGTGAAGCAGTGACTAGCGGCCGCTACGAGCAGTACTTC
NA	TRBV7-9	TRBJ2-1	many	CASSLFNQFQGSGQFF	TGTGCCAGCAGCTTATTTAACCAATTTCAGGGCTCAGGGCAGTTCTTC
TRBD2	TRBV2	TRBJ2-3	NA	CASSAEAGGGTDTQYF	TGTGCCAGCAGTGCCGAAGCGGGAGGGGGCACAGATACGCAGTATTTT
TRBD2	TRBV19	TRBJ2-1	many	CASSWSSGPYNEQFF	TGTGCCAGTAGTTGGTCTAGCGGGCCCTACAATGAGCAGTTCTTC
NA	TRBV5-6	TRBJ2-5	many	CASSLGGIRETQYF	TGTGCCAGCAGCTTAGGCGGGATCAGGGAGACCCAGTACTTC
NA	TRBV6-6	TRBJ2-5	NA	CASSYERGSQETQYF	TGTGCCAGCAGTTACGAACGGGGTAGCCAAGAGACCCAGTACTTC
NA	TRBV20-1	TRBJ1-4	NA	CSARDWGAGEKLFF	TGCAGTGCTAGAGATTGGGGGGCGGGGGAAAAACTGTTTTTT
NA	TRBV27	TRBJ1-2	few	CASSPTGSYYGYTF	TGTGCCAGCAGTCCCACGGGCTCCTACTATGGCTACACCTTC
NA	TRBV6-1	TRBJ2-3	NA	CASSEAAGGTDTQYF	TGTGCCAGCAGTGAAGCGGCAGGGGGCACAGATACGCAGTATTTT
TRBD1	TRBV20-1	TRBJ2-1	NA	CSARGRTGVYNEQFF	TGCAGTGCTAGAGGCCGGACAGGGGTCTACAATGAGCAGTTCTTC
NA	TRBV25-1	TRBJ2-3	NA	CASRASGANLDTQYF	TGTGCCAGCAGAGCCTCGGGCGCAAACTTAGATACGCAGTATTTT
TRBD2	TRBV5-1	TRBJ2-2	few	CASSWLAGNTGELFF	TGCGCCAGCAGCTGGTTAGCGGGAAACACCGGGGAGCTGTTTTTT
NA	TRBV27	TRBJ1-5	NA	CASSLFEYQPQHF	TGTGCCAGCAGTTTATTTGAGTATCAGCCCCAGCATTTT
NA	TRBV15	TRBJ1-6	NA	CATSRGAGRVAPHF	TGTGCCACCAGCAGAGGCGCAGGACGCGTTGCCCCCCACTTT
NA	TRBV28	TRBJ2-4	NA	CASSPTGAGVKNIQYF	TGTGCCAGCAGTCCTACAGGGGCGGGGGTCAAAAACATTCAGTACTTC
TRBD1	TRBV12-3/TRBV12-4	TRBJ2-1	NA	CASSYRGLAYNEQFF	TGTGCCAGCAGCTACAGGGGGCTCGCCTACAATGAGCAGTTCTTC